Described below is a single T cell receptor (beta chain) sequence and its context. The data stem from a study of blood T cell repertoires in COVID-19. Study background: The samples span acute and convalescent COVID-19 from the United States, Italy and Spain. In each case, the material was cDNA or gDNA derived from T cells, B-cell-depleted T cells, or PBMCs.

Germline-derived CDR1 and CDR2 are MNHEY and SMNVEV (reference sequence). The CDR3 consists of 19 residues. V lost 2 bases, J lost 1 base, and 20 bases lay in between. Original methodology: It was from reference gene primer amplification that nucleated cell counts were estimated. Some clones are missing from TCRdb's copy, which holds only in-frame ones; the method was immunoSEQ multiplex PCR. That table furnishes V, J and clone size, whereas the DNA furnished D and trimming. The table includes 68,000 or so clones, approximately 91% detected once. The sequence came from a man aged 65 to 85 with active or convalescent COVID-19. V usage is TRBV27 and J usage is TRBJ2-2; weak D call: TRBD1 (6 bases). Sequencing was carried out using peripheral blood. This CDR3 reads CASSLRQVLQGWNTGELFF. DNA of the CDR3: TGTGCCAGCAGTTTAAGGCAGGTCCTACAGGGATGGAACACCGGGGAGCTGTTTTTT.